Below are 19 T cell receptor beta chains sequenced from a single sample in a study of blood T cell repertoires in COVID-19. The method was immunoSEQ multiplex PCR; TCRdb's version includes in-frame clones alone and lacks a portion of them. The repertoire holds over 150,000 clones, around 73% seen once, with around 15% in the top ten. The material sequenced was PBMCs or T cells enriched from blood (not recorded which). The origin of the receptors is a woman in her 50s who had recovered from COVID-19.

J is TRBJ2-1 and V is TRBV3-1 (or the pseudogene TRBV3-2), with D possibly TRBD1 on 6 matching bases. Trimming left V 3 bases short and J 5 bases short, with 14 bases between. Germline V gene lookup returns CDR1 LGHDT and CDR2 YNNKEL (reference sequence). The CDR3 is made up of 15 amino acids. The CDR3 DNA reads as TGTGCCAGCAGCCAGGGGTGGGACACTGACAATGAGCAGTTCTTC. It translates to CASSQGWDTDNEQFF.

Only one count was recorded for this clone. The chain carries TRBV5-1 and TRBJ2-2; 11 bases line up with TRBD2. The CDR3 has 15 residues. Germline lookup yields CDR1 SGHRS and CDR2 YFSETQ. With 5 bases clipped from V and 6 bases from J, the junction kept 6 bases outside the gene matches. The CDR3 is CASSQLAGEPGELFF. CDR3 nucleotide sequence: TGCGCCAGCAGTCAACTAGCGGGAGAACCCGGGGAGCTGTTTTTT.

V usage is TRBV2 and J usage is TRBJ1-4, with a tentative D call TRBD1 (5 bases). The CDR3 consists of 15 residues. V was shortened by 5 bases and J by 8 bases, with 18 bases between the two germline ends. The V gene's germline CDR1 is SNHLY and CDR2 FYNNEI. CDR3 nucleotide sequence: TGTGCCAGCAGTCCCAGGGTACAGCGAACGGAAAAACTGTTTTTT. This translates into CASSPRVQRTEKLFF.

This clone has only a few counts. CDR3 nucleotides: TGTGCCAGCAGTCCCGGACTAGGGGGGTACGAGCAGTACTTC. Translation: CASSPGLGGYEQYF. This sequence joins TRBV27 and TRBJ2-7; the D gene is possibly TRBD2 (7 bases). Per the germline V gene, CDR1 is MNHEY and CDR2 is SMNVEV (reference sequence). The CDR3 loop spans 14 amino acids. With 5 bases removed from V and 4 bases from J, the gap between germline ends came to 15 bases.

By frequency in the sample, this clone is hyperexpanded. J is TRBJ2-2 and V is TRBV29-1; tentatively, D is TRBD1 (5 bases). The germline CDR1 and CDR2 sequences are SQVTM and ANQGSEA. V lost 6 bases to trimming and J lost 0 bases, with 11 bases between them. This CDR3 is built from 14 residues. The CDR3: CSVAPRANTGELFF. The CDR3 DNA follows: TGCAGCGTCGCCCCCAGGGCGAACACCGGGGAGCTGTTTTTT.

The rearrangement joins TRBV2 to TRBJ2-3; D possibly corresponds to TRBD1 (6 bases). Deletions cut 4 bases from V and 4 bases from J, with 12 bases between. Germline-derived CDR1 and CDR2 are SNHLY and FYNNEI. The CDR3 runs 14 residues. This CDR3 reads CASSARGLADTQYF. The CDR3 region has the DNA TGTGCCAGCAGTGCCAGGGGTTTAGCAGATACGCAGTATTTT.

CDR3 amino acids: CASSLGPGQGLGTEAFF. CDR3 in DNA: TGCGCCAGCAGCTTGGGTCCGGGACAGGGTCTAGGCACTGAAGCTTTCTTT. V is TRBV5-1 and J is TRBJ1-1, with 9 bases identical to TRBD1. V lost 0 bases and J lost 4; bases outside the gene matches: 10. Germline assignment: CDR1 SGHRS and CDR2 YFSETQ. The CDR3 has 17 residues.

This chain connects TRBV6-5 to TRBJ2-3; D may be TRBD1 (5 bases). Trimming pared 2 bases from V and 9 bases from J, leaving 6 bases between. The CDR3 spans 11 residues. The V gene's germline CDR1 is MNHEY and CDR2 SVGAGI. This CDR3 reads CASSYRQTQYF. The CDR3 DNA is TGTGCCAGCAGTTACCGACAGACGCAGTATTTT.

This clone was seen ten or more times. The gene calls are TRBV3-1 (or the pseudogene TRBV3-2) and TRBJ2-7; no firm D call. Deletions cut 1 base from V and 4 bases from J, with 14 bases between. This CDR3 is 15 amino acids long. The germline V gene encodes CDR1 LGHDT and CDR2 YNNKEL (reference sequence). CDR3 protein: CASSQAGGYIYEQYF. The CDR3 DNA is TGTGCCAGCAGCCAAGCGGGTGGTTACATTTACGAGCAGTACTTC.

This clone has a handful of counts. The rearrangement links TRBV28 to TRBJ2-5; 7 bases agree with TRBD1. The V gene end was trimmed by 8 bases and the J gene end by 5 bases; junction bases not matched to a gene: 8. The germline gives CDR1 MDHEN, CDR2 SYDVKM. This CDR3 contains 13 residues. CDR3 DNA: TGTGCCAGCTCTAGGGGACAGCCCGAGACCCAGTACTTC. Translation gives CASSRGQPETQYF.

This rearrangement joins TRBV28 to TRBJ2-3; D possibly corresponds to TRBD2 (5 bases). The CDR3 contains 14 residues. Trimming cost V 4 bases and J 3 bases, with 11 bases left between them. In germline, CDR1 is MDHEN, CDR2 SYDVKM. DNA of the CDR3: TGTGCCAGCAGTTCCTCCGGGGAGACAGATACGCAGTATTTT. It yields the protein CASSSSGETDTQYF.

CDR3 nucleotide sequence: TGCAGCGTTGTAGGAGGGGCTAACACTGAAGCTTTCTTT. The encoded protein is CSVVGGANTEAFF. This chain links TRBV29-1 with TRBJ1-1; D perhaps matches TRBD1 (5 bases). Germline V gene data show CDR1 as SQVTM and CDR2 as ANQGSEA. This CDR3 contains 13 residues. V lost 4 bases and J lost 2, with 11 bases in between.

In this sample, this clone turned up a few times. The rearrangement joins TRBV14 to TRBJ2-3; TRBD1 might be the D (7 bases). Trimming shortened V by 0 bases and J by 1 base, and 11 bases separated the two germline ends. This CDR3 is 16 amino acids long. Looked up from germline, CDR1 is SGHDN and CDR2 is FVKESK. The CDR3 protein is CASSQEGGGGTDTQYF. Written as DNA, the CDR3 is TGTGCCAGCAGCCAAGAAGGAGGGGGCGGCACAGATACGCAGTATTTT.

The J gene is TRBJ2-2, the V gene TRBV4-2; TRBD2 aligns across 7 bases. The CDR3 length is 16 residues. The trim removed 8 bases at V and 1 base at J, leaving 10 bases unmatched. In germline, CDR1 is LGHNA, CDR2 YNFKEQ. In nucleotides, the CDR3 is TGTGCCAGCGGCATGGCTAGCGGAAAGAACACCGGGGAGCTGTTTTTT. Encoded protein: CASGMASGKNTGELFF.

A few counts support this clone. V gene TRBV10-3 combines with J gene TRBJ2-2; the D is unclear. CDR3 length: 15 residues. V gave up 8 bases and J gave up 1 base, with 14 bases separating them. Germline CDR1 reads ENHRY; CDR2 reads SYGVKD. This CDR3 reads CAILNRRENTGELFF. CDR3 DNA: TGTGCCATCCTGAACCGCCGCGAGAACACCGGGGAGCTGTTTTTT.

This rearrangement joins TRBV28 to TRBJ2-2; 8 bases agree with TRBD1. V was clipped by 5 bases and J by 4 bases; unmatched bases: 9. CDR3 length equals 16 residues. CDR1 is MDHEN and CDR2 is SYDVKM in the germline V gene. In DNA form, the CDR3 reads TGTGCCAGCAGTGTCACGGGACAGGTGATCACCGGGGAGCTGTTTTTT. It is translated as CASSVTGQVITGELFF.

The CDR3 sequence is CATSDAGTLGQYF. For the CDR3, the DNA is TGTGCCACCAGTGATGCGGGAACCCTAGGGCAGTACTTC. V usage is TRBV24-1 and J usage is TRBJ2-7; possibly TRBD2 for D (6 bases). Trimming pared 3 bases from V and 9 bases from J, leaving 14 bases between. This CDR3 spans 13 amino acids. The germline gives CDR1 KGHDR, CDR2 SFDVKD.

The genes are TRBV6-1 and TRBJ2-5, with D possibly being TRBD2 (6 bases). The germline CDR1 and CDR2 sequences are MNHNS and SASEGT. The CDR3 extends over 15 amino acids. V shed 7 bases and J shed 9 bases, with 24 bases lying between them. CDR3 bases: TGTGCCAGCACCCTTACGACTAGGCAGCCGGCCGCCCAGTACTTC. Protein: CASTLTTRQPAAQYF.

The chain carries TRBV5-1 and TRBJ1-4; D is possibly TRBD1 (5 bases). Deletions cut 3 bases from V and 1 base from J, with 13 bases between. The CDR3 totals 16 residues. Germline CDR1 reads SGHRS; CDR2 reads YFSETQ. Here the CDR3 DNA reads TGCGCCAGCAGCTCCGCAGGGCTCCAAACTAATGAAAAACTGTTTTTT. It encodes CASSSAGLQTNEKLFF.